Listed here are 3 T cell receptor beta chains from one sample, sequenced in a study of Tregs in tolerant kidney transplant recipients. Sequencing was performed with immunoSEQ multiplex PCR; in TCRdb, only in-frame clones are kept and a portion is missing. Of fewer than 150,000 clones listed, almost 95% are singletons. The sequencing input was CD4+ T cells from blood. These TCRs come from a human donor in good health.

The CDR3 DNA sequence: TGTGCCAGCAGCTTCGGGACAGGCGGCTACAATGAGCAGTTCTTC. Its protein product is CASSFGTGGYNEQFF. The genes are TRBV11-2 and TRBJ2-1; 8 bases fit TRBD1. Looked up from germline, CDR1 is SGHAT and CDR2 is FQNNGV. Trimming removed 3 bases from V and 3 bases from J; junction bases left unmatched: 4. CDR3 size: 15 residues.

The genes are TRBV5-6 and TRBJ2-2, with 10 bases fitting TRBD1. Germline CDR1 and CDR2: SGHDT and YYEEEE. V lost 3 bases and J lost 7; bases outside the gene matches: 3. CDR3 length: 14 residues. The CDR3 nucleotides are TGTGCCAGCAGCTGGGACAGGGGAATCGGGGAGCTGTTTTTT. This encodes CASSWDRGIGELFF.

The chain couples TRBV19 to TRBJ1-1; TRBD1 aligns across 9 bases. The CDR3 totals 14 residues. The germline gives CDR1 LNHDA, CDR2 SQIVND (reference sequence). With V trimmed by 5 bases and J by 4 bases, 5 bases remained unmatched. The CDR3 coding sequence is TGTGCCAGTAGTCCTCGGACAGGGGCCACTGAAGCTTTCTTT. As protein: CASSPRTGATEAFF. The complete variable domain, with remaining parts taken from reference TRBV19 and TRBJ1-1, reads DGGITQSPKYLFRKEGQNVTLSCEQNLNHDAMYWYRQDPGQGLRLIYYSQIVNDFQKGDIAEGYSVSREKKESFPLTVTSAQKNPTAFYLCASSPRTGATEAFFGQGTRLTVV.